This TCR beta chain was sequenced during a study of response to subunit inactivated influenza vaccine. General observations from the study: The authors proposed limited new T cell recruitment per seasonal influenza vaccination.

The sample holds a few counts of this clonotype. Its cognate antigen is unknown. TCRdb re-called the RT-PCR reads with MiXCR, one entry per CDR3 protein. The sample includes over 450,000 distinct CDR3 sequences, over 10% of them seen just once. The CDR3 extends over 17 amino acids. Per the germline V gene, CDR1 is SEHNR and CDR2 is FQNEAQ (reference sequence). Germline trimming cut 2 bases from V and 7 bases from J; bases unmatched to any gene: 12. The material sequenced was PBMCs from blood, taken 40 to 50 days after vaccination. The chain combines TRBV7-9 with TRBJ2-1, with 9 bases fitting TRBD1. This sequence was found in a man aged 50 or older who received an inactivated influenza vaccine. CDR3 coding DNA: TGTGCCAGCAGCTTATCGTTTGGGTTACAGGGGGCAAATGAGCAGTTCTTC. Protein: CASSLSFGLQGANEQFF.